These 28 T cell receptor beta chains came from one sample sequenced in a study of blood T cell repertoires in COVID-19. Method: immunoSEQ multiplex PCR; TCRdb's copy keeps in-frame clones and lacks some. The data contain around 260,000 clones, 75% to 95% of them singletons. Sample: peripheral blood. The source of these receptors is a person aged 18 to 29 with COVID-19, enrolled during active disease.

A single count supports this clone. J is TRBJ1-1 and V is TRBV29-1; 12 bases line up with TRBD1. Looked up from germline, CDR1 is SQVTM and CDR2 is ANQGSEA. The CDR3 is 11 amino acids. Unmatched junction bases numbered 5, after V lost 6 bases and J lost 12 bases. In nucleotides, the CDR3 is TGCAGCGTCCCGGGACAGGGGGCTTCTTTCTTT. Protein sequence: CSVPGQGASFF.

Only a few counts were recorded for this clone. Other DNA sequences of this sample code for an identical CDR3. The chain combines TRBV27 with TRBJ1-2, with a weak D call TRBD1 (6 bases). The germline V gene has CDR1 MNHEY and CDR2 SMNVEV (reference sequence). The CDR3 covers 12 residues. V was shortened by 4 bases and J by 8 bases, with 11 bases between the two germline ends. The CDR3 is CASSSRQGGYTF. The CDR3, as DNA: TGTGCCAGCAGTTCCCGGCAGGGGGGCTACACCTTC.

The V and J genes are TRBV29-1 and TRBJ2-1, with D possibly being TRBD2 (5 bases). Between the trimmed V and J ends, which lost 6 bases and 5 bases, there was a span of 17 bases. Germline CDR1 and CDR2: SQVTM and ANQGSEA. The CDR3 sequence is 14 residues long. As DNA, the CDR3 is TGCAGCGTGACTCGCCTCGCCGGGAACAATGAGCAGTTCTTC. It specifies CSVTRLAGNNEQFF.

V and J are TRBV10-3 and TRBJ2-1; 7 bases match TRBD2. The CDR3 is 16 residues long. V shed 7 bases and J 7 bases; nucleotides not matched to a gene: 16. Germline V gene data show CDR1 as ENHRY and CDR2 as SYGVKD. The CDR3 protein is CAINPSAGVTFNEQFF. The CDR3 bases are TGTGCCATCAACCCGAGCGCGGGAGTGACCTTTAATGAGCAGTTCTTC.

The chain is built from TRBV9 and TRBJ1-4, with TRBD1 identical over 7 bases. The CDR3 is 15 residues long. The V and J ends lost 0 bases and 5 bases, in that order; junction bases with no gene match: 4. The germline CDR1 and CDR2 sequences are SGDLS and YYNGEE. Written as DNA, the CDR3 is TGTGCCAGCAGCGTAGACGGGACAGTCAATGAAAAACTGTTTTTT. Translation gives CASSVDGTVNEKLFF.

V and J are TRBV2 and TRBJ1-5; weak D call: TRBD1 (5 bases). CDR1 and CDR2 (germline): SNHLY, FYNNEI. CDR3 length: 14 amino acids. V lost 5 bases and J lost 2, with 10 bases in between. In nucleotides, the CDR3 is TGTGCCAGCAGTTCCGGGGGAGGCAATCAGCCCCAGCATTTT. Translated: CASSSGGGNQPQHF.

This rearrangement joins TRBV11-2 to TRBJ1-5, with D uncertain. The CDR3 contains 13 residues. V was cut by 0 bases and J by 7 bases, with 7 bases left in between. Germline V CDR1 and CDR2: SGHAT, FQNNGV. CDR3 in amino acids: CASSLEREQPQHF. CDR3 bases: TGTGCCAGCAGCTTAGAGAGGGAACAGCCCCAGCATTTT.

J is TRBJ1-1 and V is TRBV19; D is perhaps TRBD1 (6 bases). The V end was cut by 3 bases, the J end by 6 bases, with 17 bases between. Germline CDR1 is LNHDA and CDR2 is SQIVND (reference sequence). CDR3 length equals 15 residues. The CDR3 nucleotides read TGTGCCAGTAGTATTAGTTGGGGGCAGGAGGCTGAAGCTTTCTTT. Its protein product is CASSISWGQEAEAFF.

The gene calls are TRBV5-5 and TRBJ2-3; the D gene is possibly TRBD2 (6 bases). This CDR3 is 13 amino acids long. Germline V gives CDR1 SGHKS, CDR2 YYEKEE (reference sequence). Trimming shortened V by 4 bases and J by 8 bases, and 14 bases separated the two germline ends. The CDR3 DNA is TGTGCCAGCAGCATAGACTGGCGGGGTACGCAGTATTTT. Translating gives CASSIDWRGTQYF.

The chain has TRBV2 and TRBJ2-3, with D possibly matching TRBD1 (6 bases). V was shortened by 4 bases and J by 0 bases, with 11 bases between the two germline ends. CDR3 length equals 15 residues. Germline CDR1 SNHLY, CDR2 FYNNEI. The CDR3 DNA sequence: TGTGCCAGCAGTGGGACAGACACTAGCACAGATACGCAGTATTTT. It yields the protein CASSGTDTSTDTQYF.

The chain carries TRBV7-3 and TRBJ2-3; 12 bases line up with TRBD2. The CDR3 consists of 15 residues. Per germline, CDR1 SGHTA and CDR2 FQGTGA. J lost 2 bases, V lost 6 bases, and 3 bases had no gene match. This chain's CDR3 is CASSLAGGVTDTQYF. The CDR3 DNA reads TGTGCCAGCAGTCTAGCGGGAGGGGTCACAGATACGCAGTATTTT.

This sequence joins TRBV30 and TRBJ2-7, with TRBD2 matching 8 bases. The CDR3 contains 13 residues. Germline V gene lookup returns CDR1 GTSNPN and CDR2 SVGIG (reference sequence). The V gene end was trimmed by 3 bases and the J gene end by 6 bases; junction bases not matched to a gene: 7. The CDR3 reads CAWSTTSAGEQYF. The CDR3 nucleotides are TGTGCCTGGAGCACGACTAGCGCCGGCGAGCAGTACTTC.

The chain has TRBV29-1 and TRBJ2-3; TRBD2 matches 10 bases. This CDR3 spans 16 amino acids. V trimming: 7 bases; J trimming: 3 bases; junction bases outside the gene matches: 13. The V gene's germline CDR1 is SQVTM and CDR2 ANQGSEA. Here the CDR3 reads CSAQGLAGALTDTQYF. Written as DNA, the CDR3 is TGCAGCGCCCAAGGGCTAGCGGGAGCTTTGACAGATACGCAGTATTTT.

The gene calls are TRBV2 and TRBJ2-1, with D tentatively TRBD2 (5 bases). V lost 8 bases to trimming and J lost 5 bases, with 10 bases between them. The CDR3 extends over 12 amino acids. Germline CDR1 SNHLY, CDR2 FYNNEI. The DNA for the CDR3 is TGTGCCAGCGTGGACGGGAACAATGAGCAGTTCTTC. Its translation is CASVDGNNEQFF.

The genes are TRBV9 and TRBJ1-2; 11 bases agree with TRBD1. Germline V gives CDR1 SGDLS, CDR2 YYNGEE. The trim removed 4 bases at V and 6 bases at J, leaving 2 bases unmatched. CDR3 size: 13 residues. DNA for the CDR3: TGTGCCAGCAGCACGGACAGGGGGCATGGCTACACCTTC. It codes for CASSTDRGHGYTF.

V gene TRBV7-2 combines with J gene TRBJ2-3, with D unresolved. This CDR3 region has 15 residues. Germline V gene lookup returns CDR1 SGHTA and CDR2 FQGNSA. Between the trimmed V and J ends, which lost 2 bases and 1 base, there was a span of 10 bases. The CDR3 reads CASSLWSARTDTQYF. The CDR3 DNA follows: TGTGCCAGCAGCTTATGGAGCGCCCGCACAGATACGCAGTATTTT. The complete variable domain, with remaining parts taken from reference TRBV7-2 and TRBJ2-3, reads GAGVSQSPSNKVTEKGKDVELRCDPISGHTALYWYRQSLGQGLEFLIYFQGNSAPDKSGLPSDRFSAERTGGSVSTLTIQRTQQEDSAVYLCASSLWSARTDTQYFGPGTRLTVL.

The gene calls are TRBV16 and TRBJ2-1, with no clear D. This CDR3 spans 12 amino acids. Germline CDR1 reads KGHSY; CDR2 reads FQNENV. Trimming pared 0 bases from V and 12 bases from J, leaving 9 bases between. The CDR3 region is CASSQSWALQFF. CDR3 coding DNA: TGTGCCAGCAGCCAATCGTGGGCCTTGCAGTTCTTC.

The V call is TRBV5-1, the J call TRBJ2-3, with 9 bases fitting TRBD1. Germline CDR1 and CDR2: SGHRS and YFSETQ. The J segment lost 2 bases and the V segment lost 0 bases, leaving 1 base of the junction unmatched. This CDR3 spans 15 amino acids. This chain's CDR3 is CASSLGTGATDTQYF. The DNA of the CDR3 is TGCGCCAGCAGCTTGGGGACAGGGGCCACAGATACGCAGTATTTT.

The chain uses TRBV5-1 and TRBJ2-7; perhaps TRBD2 as D (6 bases). Germline loops: CDR1 SGHRS, CDR2 YFSETQ. This CDR3 contains 14 residues. Trimming shortened V by 5 bases and J by 2 bases, and 14 bases separated the two germline ends. CDR3 residues: CASSNSREAYEQYF. In DNA, the CDR3 is TGCGCCAGCAGTAACTCCAGGGAGGCCTACGAGCAGTACTTC.

The chain joins TRBV21-1 to TRBJ1-5. TRBV21-1 is deemed a pseudogene. This CDR3 has 17 amino acids. This chain's CDR3 is CASTPGGRGRCNQPQHF. CDR3 nucleotides: TGTGCCAGCACCCCAGGCGGCCGGGGAAGGTGCAATCAGCCCCAGCATTTT.

This chain links TRBV5-1 with TRBJ2-5, with 7 bases identical to TRBD2. V shed 0 bases, J shed 5 bases, and the junction held 4 bases outside the gene matches. The germline V gene encodes CDR1 SGHRS and CDR2 YFSETQ. The CDR3 spans 14 residues. The CDR3 is CASSLVAGEETQYF. As DNA, the CDR3 is TGCGCCAGCAGCTTGGTGGCGGGAGAGGAGACCCAGTACTTC.

This chain links TRBV7-9 with TRBJ2-7, with a tentative D call TRBD1 (5 bases). Germline loops: CDR1 SEHNR, CDR2 FQNEAQ (reference sequence). V dropped 5 bases and J dropped 5 bases, with 16 bases sitting between them. This CDR3 region has 14 residues. Here the CDR3 DNA reads TGTGCCAGCAGCCCGATGATAGGGGCCCACGAGCAGTACTTC. This gives the protein CASSPMIGAHEQYF.

This chain joins TRBV29-1 and TRBJ1-5; D might be TRBD1 (5 bases). The CDR3 covers 13 residues. V lost 3 bases and J 6 bases, leaving 12 bases between the germline ends. Germline V gene lookup returns CDR1 SQVTM and CDR2 ANQGSEA. CDR3 nucleotide sequence: TGCAGCGTTGAGATACAGGCCTCTCAGCCCCAGCATTTT. It yields the protein CSVEIQASQPQHF. The variable domain in full, completed from reference TRBV29-1 and TRBJ1-5, reads SAVISQKPSRDICQRGTSLTIQCQVDSQVTMMFWYRQQPGQSLTLIATANQGSEATYESGFVIDKFPISRPNLTFSTLTVSNMSPEDSSIYLCSVEIQASQPQHFGDGTRLSIL.

This chain uses TRBV5-1 with TRBJ2-2, with 7 bases lining up with TRBD2. From germline, CDR1 is SGHRS and CDR2 YFSETQ. V gave up 1 base and J gave up 5 bases; unmatched junction bases: 8. There are 16 residues in the CDR3. CDR3 in DNA: TGCGCCAGCAGCTTGAGCGGGATCAGAGATACCGGGGAGCTGTTTTTT. Protein: CASSLSGIRDTGELFF.

This chain connects TRBV7-2 to TRBJ1-6; unclear D gene. CDR3 length: 14 amino acids. With 1 base removed from V and 10 bases from J, the gap between germline ends came to 11 bases. CDR1 is SGHTA and CDR2 is FQGNSA in the germline V gene. CDR3 region: CASSLGRAYSPLHF. In DNA, the CDR3 is TGTGCCAGCAGCTTAGGGAGGGCCTACTCACCCCTCCACTTT.

The CDR3 loop is CASSSSQGVSNEQFF. The CDR3 DNA reads TGCGCCAGCAGCTCCTCACAGGGGGTCAGCAATGAGCAGTTCTTC. The chain carries TRBV5-1 and TRBJ2-1; TRBD1 aligns across 8 bases. This CDR3 has 15 residues. Germline V lookup: CDR1 SGHRS, CDR2 YFSETQ. The V gene end was trimmed by 3 bases and the J gene end by 6 bases; junction bases not matched to a gene: 8.

The V call is TRBV28, the J call TRBJ2-5, with 9 nucleotides matching TRBD1. Trimming took 3 bases from V and 2 from J; bases not matched to a gene: 7. Germline V CDR1 and CDR2: MDHEN, SYDVKM. CDR3 length equals 16 residues. The CDR3 reads CASSLSGDRVQETQYF. The CDR3 DNA follows: TGTGCCAGCAGTTTGTCCGGGGACAGGGTTCAAGAGACCCAGTACTTC. Drawing the rest from reference TRBV28 and TRBJ2-5, the complete variable domain is DVKVTQSSRYLVKRTGEKVFLECVQDMDHENMFWYRQDPGLGLRLIYFSYDVKMKEKGDIPEGYSVSREKKERFSLILESASTNQTSMYLCASSLSGDRVQETQYFGPGTRLLVL.

The rearrangement joins TRBV7-9 to TRBJ2-2; 13 bases are a match to TRBD2. J gave up 5 bases and V 5 bases, and 5 bases lay outside the gene matches. CDR1 and CDR2 (germline): SEHNR, FQNEAQ (reference sequence). The CDR3 runs 16 residues. The CDR3 loop is CASSKGLAGSTGELFF. In DNA form, the CDR3 reads TGTGCCAGCAGCAAGGGACTAGCGGGAAGTACCGGGGAGCTGTTTTTT.